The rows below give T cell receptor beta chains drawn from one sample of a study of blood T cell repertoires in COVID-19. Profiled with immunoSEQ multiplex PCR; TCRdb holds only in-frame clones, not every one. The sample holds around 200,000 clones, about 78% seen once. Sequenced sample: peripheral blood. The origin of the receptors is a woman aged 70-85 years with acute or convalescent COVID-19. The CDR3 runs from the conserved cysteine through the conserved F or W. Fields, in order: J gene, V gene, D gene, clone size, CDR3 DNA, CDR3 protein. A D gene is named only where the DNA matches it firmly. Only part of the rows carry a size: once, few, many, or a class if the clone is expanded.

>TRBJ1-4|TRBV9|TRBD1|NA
TGTGCCAGCAGCCCTTGGGACAGGGAGGGTGAACTGTTTTTT
CASSPWDREGELFF
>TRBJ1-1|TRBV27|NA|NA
TGTGCCAGCAGTCGGATTCACAGGGACACTGAAGCTTTCTTT
CASSRIHRDTEAFF
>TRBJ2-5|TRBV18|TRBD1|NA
TGTGCCAGCTCACCAGGGACAGGGGTGGAAGAGACCCAGTACTTC
CASSPGTGVEETQYF
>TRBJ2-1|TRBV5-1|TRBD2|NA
TGCGCCAGCAGCTTGGAAGCGGGAGAACAGTTCTTC
CASSLEAGEQFF
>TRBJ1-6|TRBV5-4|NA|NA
TGTGCCAGCAGCGGAGGGACGGAAAGCTCCTATAATTCACCCCTCCACTTT
CASSGGTESSYNSPLHF
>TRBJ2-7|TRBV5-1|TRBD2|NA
TGCGCCAGCAGCCCCGGGACTAGCGGGAGTTCCGAGCAGTACTTC
CASSPGTSGSSEQYF
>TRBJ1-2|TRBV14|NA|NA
TGTGCCAGCAGCCAAGGAGGCTATGGCTACACCTTC
CASSQGGYGYTF
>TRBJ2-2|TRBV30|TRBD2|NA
TGTGCCTGGACATTGACTAGCGGGAGACTTACCGGGGAGCTGTTTTTT
CAWTLTSGRLTGELFF
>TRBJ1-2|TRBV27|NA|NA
TGTGCCAGCAGTTTATTGGCCAGGGTGAAGACTAACTATGGCTACACCTTC
CASSLLARVKTNYGYTF
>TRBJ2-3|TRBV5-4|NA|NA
TGTGCCAGCAGCCTCCCGGGAGCCGCAGATACGCAGTATTTT
CASSLPGAADTQYF
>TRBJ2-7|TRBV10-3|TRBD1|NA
TGTGCCATCAGAGACCGGGACAGGGGGTACGAGCAGTACTTC
CAIRDRDRGYEQYF
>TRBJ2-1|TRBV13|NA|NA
TGTGCCAGCAGCTTAGGACCTGTCCGGGGCAATGAGCAGTTCTTC
CASSLGPVRGNEQFF
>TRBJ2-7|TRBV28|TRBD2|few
TGTGCCAGCAATGTACTAGCGGGAGGGTCCTACGAGCAGTACTTC
CASNVLAGGSYEQYF
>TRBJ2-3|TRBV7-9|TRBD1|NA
TGTGCCAGCAGCTTTGGGACAGCCTCTAGCACAGATACGCAGTATTTT
CASSFGTASSTDTQYF
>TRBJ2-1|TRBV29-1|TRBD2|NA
TGCAGCGTTGAGCGGGGGAGTGGGTTTTACAATGAGCAGTTCTTC
CSVERGSGFYNEQFF
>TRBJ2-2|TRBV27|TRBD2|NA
TGTGCCAGCTCGCTAGCGGAGCGGGGCGGGGAGCTGTTTTTT
CASSLAERGGELFF
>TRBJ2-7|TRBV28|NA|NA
TGTGCCAGCAGGGCCCCTCCCGCTGTGCAGTACTTC
CASRAPPAVQYF
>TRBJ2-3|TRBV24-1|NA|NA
TGTGCCACCAGTGATTCGTATGCAGATACGCAGTATTTT
CATSDSYADTQYF
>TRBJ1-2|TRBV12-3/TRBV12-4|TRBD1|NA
TGTGCCAGCAGCGGTCAGGGGGCGGATGGCTACACCTTC
CASSGQGADGYTF
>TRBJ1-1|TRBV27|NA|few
TGTGCCAGCAGGACGGAGAGGAGGGCTTTCTTT
CASRTERRAFF
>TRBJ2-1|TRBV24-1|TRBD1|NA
TGTGCCACCAGCGGGGGACAGGGGAAGTACAATGAGCAGTTCTTC
CATSGGQGKYNEQFF
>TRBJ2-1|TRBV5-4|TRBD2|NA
TGTGCCAGCAGCTCCGGGACTAGCGGGTCCAATGAGCAGTTCTTC
CASSSGTSGSNEQFF
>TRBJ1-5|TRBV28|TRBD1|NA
TGTGCCAGCAGCTTCCCGGGGACAGGGAGTAATCAGCCCCAGCATTTT
CASSFPGTGSNQPQHF
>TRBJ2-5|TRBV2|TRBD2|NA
TGTGCCAGCAGTGAATCGGGAGGGCCCGGAAAGACCCAGTACTTC
CASSESGGPGKTQYF
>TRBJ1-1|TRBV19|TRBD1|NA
TGTGCCAGTAGAACCGGGACAGGGGGCGAAGGGAACACTGAAGCTTTCTTT
CASRTGTGGEGNTEAFF
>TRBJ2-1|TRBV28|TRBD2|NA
TGTGCCAGCAGCCGATATATCCCGGTAGCGGGGTATTACAATGAGCAGTTCTTC
CASSRYIPVAGYYNEQFF
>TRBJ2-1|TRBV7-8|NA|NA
TGTGCCAGCAGCGGTGTTGGAACCGGCGGTGAGCAGTTCTTC
CASSGVGTGGEQFF
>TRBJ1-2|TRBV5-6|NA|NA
TGTGCCAGCAGCTTTAGCGGGTCATATGGCTACACCTTC
CASSFSGSYGYTF
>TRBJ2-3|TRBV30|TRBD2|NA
TGTGCCTGGATCGCGGGCGGGAGGGTATCGCGTACAGATACGCAGTATTTT
CAWIAGGRVSRTDTQYF
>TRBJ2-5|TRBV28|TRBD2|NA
TGTGCCAGCAGCTCCCCGCTAGCGGGAGGAGAGACCCAGTACTTC
CASSSPLAGGETQYF
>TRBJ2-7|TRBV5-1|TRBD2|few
TGCGCCAGCAGCTTGACTAGCGGCTCCTACGAGCAGTACTTC
CASSLTSGSYEQYF
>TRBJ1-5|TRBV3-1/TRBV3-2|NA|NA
TGTGCCAGCAGCCCCCAGGGAAATCAGCCCCAGCATTTT
CASSPQGNQPQHF
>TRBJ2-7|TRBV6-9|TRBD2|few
TGTGCCAGCAGCACGGGACTAGCGGGAACCTACGAGCAGTACTTC
CASSTGLAGTYEQYF
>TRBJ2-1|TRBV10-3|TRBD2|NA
TGTGCCATCAGTGAGTCGACGGCTAGCGGGAGAGTATCAGGTGAGCAGTTCTTC
CAISESTASGRVSGEQFF
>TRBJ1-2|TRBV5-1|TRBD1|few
TGCGCCAGCAGCTTTGTGGCAGGGGGGAATGGCTACACCTTC
CASSFVAGGNGYTF
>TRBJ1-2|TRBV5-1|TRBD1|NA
TGCGCCAGCAGCCGCTGGGACAGCAACTATGGCTACACCTTC
CASSRWDSNYGYTF
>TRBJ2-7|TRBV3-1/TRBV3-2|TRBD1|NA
TGTGCCAGCAGCTCCCGACAGGGGGATGGCGAGCAGTACTTC
CASSSRQGDGEQYF
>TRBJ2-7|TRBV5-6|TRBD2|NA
TGTGCCAGCAGCTTGGTCGGGGGGGCCGACTACGAGCAGTACTTC
CASSLVGGADYEQYF
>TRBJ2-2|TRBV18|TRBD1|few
TGTGCCAGCTCACCACTCGGACAGGGGAACACCGGGGAGCTGTTTTTT
CASSPLGQGNTGELFF
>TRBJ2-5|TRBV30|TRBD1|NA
TGTGCCGGGACCCGAGCGACAGGGGAAGAGACCCAGTACTTC
CAGTRATGEETQYF
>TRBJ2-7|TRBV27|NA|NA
TGTGCCAGCAGTTTATCCGGGACTCCTCTTATCTACGAGCAGTACTTC
CASSLSGTPLIYEQYF
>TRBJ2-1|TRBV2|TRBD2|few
TGTGCCAGCAGTGTTGGGCTAGCGGGTTACAATGAGCAGTTCTTC
CASSVGLAGYNEQFF